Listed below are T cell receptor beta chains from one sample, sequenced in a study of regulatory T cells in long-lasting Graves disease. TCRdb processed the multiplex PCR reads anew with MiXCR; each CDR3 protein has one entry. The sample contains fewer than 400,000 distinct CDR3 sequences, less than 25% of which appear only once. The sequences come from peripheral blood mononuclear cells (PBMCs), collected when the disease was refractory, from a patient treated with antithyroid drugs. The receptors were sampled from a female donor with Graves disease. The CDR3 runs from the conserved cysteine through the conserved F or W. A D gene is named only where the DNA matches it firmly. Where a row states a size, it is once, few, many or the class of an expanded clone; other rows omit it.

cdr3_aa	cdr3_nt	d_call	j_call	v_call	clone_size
CASSSASPEQYF	TGTGCCAGCAGCTCCGCCAGCCCCGAGCAGTACTTC	-	TRBJ2-7	TRBV11-2	-
CASSVTPAANTEAFF	TGTGCCAGCAGTGTTACCCCGGCAGCTAACACTGAAGCTTTCTTT	-	TRBJ1-1	TRBV2	many
CASSLPGFAELFF	TGTGCCAGCAGCCTCCCAGGGTTCGCGGAGCTGTTTTTT	-	TRBJ2-2	TRBV7-8	few
CASSFGLDGSYEQYF	TGTGCCAGCAGTTTCGGCTTGGACGGTTCCTACGAGCAGTACTTC	-	TRBJ2-7	TRBV27	few
CASSGNVGQTQYF	TGTGCCAGCAGCGGTAACGTAGGGCAGACCCAGTACTTC	-	TRBJ2-5	TRBV7-6	many
CASSPGQGASETQYF	TGTGCCAGCAGTCCTGGACAGGGGGCGAGTGAGACCCAGTACTTC	TRBD1	TRBJ2-5	TRBV6-2/TRBV6-3	many
CASSEDLGGRRETQYF	TGTGCCAGCAGTGAAGACTTGGGGGGGCGCCGGGAGACCCAGTACTTC	-	TRBJ2-5	TRBV2	-
CASSATGFTGELFF	TGTGCCAGCAGCGCGACAGGGTTCACCGGGGAGCTGTTTTTT	TRBD1	TRBJ2-2	TRBV7-2	-
CASSPKQGFGNQPQHF	TGTGCCAGCTCACCAAAACAGGGTTTCGGCAATCAGCCCCAGCATTTT	-	TRBJ1-5	TRBV18	once
CASSPQGGNQPQHF	TGTGCCAGCAGTCCTCAGGGGGGAAATCAGCCCCAGCATTTT	TRBD1	TRBJ1-5	TRBV12-3/TRBV12-4	many
CASSLLGTAPETQYF	TGTGCCAGCAGTTTATTGGGGACAGCTCCCGAGACCCAGTACTTC	TRBD1	TRBJ2-5	TRBV27	-
CASSQLQGEETQYF	TGCGCCAGCAGCCAACTACAGGGAGAAGAGACCCAGTACTTC	-	TRBJ2-5	TRBV4-1	many
CASSPLQGARTEAFF	TGTGCCAGCTCACCATTACAGGGGGCGCGCACTGAAGCTTTCTTT	TRBD1	TRBJ1-1	TRBV18	-
CASSFAGKTYEQYF	TGTGCCAGCAGTTTTGCGGGGAAGACCTACGAGCAGTACTTC	-	TRBJ2-7	TRBV27	many
CSVPTVDGGNEQYF	TGCAGCGTTCCCACGGTGGATGGGGGGAACGAGCAGTACTTC	-	TRBJ2-7	TRBV29-1	many
CASSSTGVGVLYEQYF	TGTGCCAGCAGCTCTACCGGGGTTGGGGTTCTATACGAGCAGTACTTC	-	TRBJ2-7	TRBV7-9	few
CASSFGGRGAFYEQYF	TGTGCCAGCAGCTTTGGGGGACGGGGGGCTTTCTACGAGCAGTACTTC	-	TRBJ2-7	TRBV7-2	-